The T cell receptor (beta chain) described here comes from a study of CD8 T cells in Susac syndrome. Random hexamers were used to reverse transcribe the RNA input (roughly 0.5 to 1 ug). An immunoSEQ multiplex PCR generated amplified TCR beta CDR3 products spanning 54 Vbeta and 13 Jbeta. Each CDR3 protein is one row after TCRdb ran MiXCR on the immunoSEQ multiplex PCR reads. The data hold 200,000 or so distinct CDR3 sequences, with approximately 95% observed a single time. Study outcomes and limitations: The CD4+ T cell repertoires of Susac syndrome were found to show no clonal expansion.

In this sample, this clonotype turned up a few times. The antigen is unknown. Definite or probable Susac syndrome was diagnosed using recently defined diagnostic criteria. The sequenced sample was CD4+ T cells from PBMCs. The clonotype comes from a human donor with Susac syndrome.

The CDR3 reads CASSLEVRIPSAEAFF. CDR3 sequence (DNA): TGTGCCAGCAGCTTAGAGGTGCGAATACCGAGCGCTGAAGCTTTCTTT. The chain has TRBV11-2 and TRBJ1-1; D uncertain. V shed 0 bases and J shed 6 bases, with 17 bases lying between them. This CDR3 has 16 amino acids. CDR1 is SGHAT, CDR2 FQNNGV, per germline.